The 13 T cell receptor beta chains reported below all come from one sample, sequenced in a study of Ad26.COV2.S vaccination and SARS-CoV-2 variants. Assay used: immunoSEQ multiplex PCR; TCRdb lists only in-frame clones, some missing. The sample has roughly 500,000 clones; 75% to 90% are singletons. Treatment denoted: about 20 received Ad26.COV2.S at low or high dose, single or two shots; 5 received placebo; per-sample allocation not given. Specimen acquisition occurred on day 63 following the initial vaccine or placebo injection. This specimen consisted of peripheral blood, obtained in a trial of Ad26.COV2.S vaccine versus placebo. The receptor set was obtained from a person between 18 and 65 years old who received the Ad26.COV2.S COVID-19 vaccine or a placebo.

The chain carries TRBV9 and TRBJ1-4, with a possible D match to TRBD1 (6 bases). Germline V gene sequence: CDR1 SGDLS, CDR2 YYNGEE. V was pared by 0 bases and J by 4 bases, with 10 bases between. This CDR3 is built from 15 residues. The CDR3 sequence is CASSVEGTFNEKLFF. The CDR3 coding sequence is TGTGCCAGCAGCGTAGAGGGGACATTTAATGAAAAACTGTTTTTT. Full variable domain (outside the CDR3, taken from reference TRBV9 and TRBJ1-4): DSGVTQTPKHLITATGQRVTLRCSPRSGDLSVYWYQQSLDQGLQFLIQYYNGEERAKGNILERFSAQQFPDLHSELNLSSLELGDSALYFCASSVEGTFNEKLFFGSGTQLSVL.

The V gene is TRBV4-1, the J gene TRBJ2-2; D is possibly TRBD1 (5 bases). This CDR3 is 14 amino acids long. V shed 4 bases and J shed 6 bases, with 12 bases lying between them. From germline, CDR1 is MGHRA and CDR2 YSYEKL. Here the CDR3 reads CASSPLGAPGELFF. The CDR3 nucleotides are TGCGCCAGCAGCCCCCTAGGGGCCCCCGGGGAGCTGTTTTTT.

CDR3 nucleotide sequence: TGTGCCAGCAGCTTTGGGGTCGAGGGGCCCCTCCACTTT. Encoded protein: CASSFGVEGPLHF. The chain has TRBV7-9 and TRBJ1-6; D may be TRBD1 (5 bases). The germline V gene encodes CDR1 SEHNR and CDR2 FQNEAQ (reference sequence). The CDR3 is made up of 13 amino acids. Trimming removed 3 bases from V and 13 bases from J, with 13 bases in between.

This clone showed up just once. This chain links TRBV7-2 with TRBJ2-5, with a tentative D call TRBD2 (6 bases). CDR1 and CDR2 from the germline V gene are SGHTA and FQGNSA. The ends were cut back, 1 base at V and 5 bases at J, with 11 bases in the middle. The CDR3 covers 14 residues. For the CDR3, the DNA is TGTGCCAGCAGCTTAGATTGGGGGGAGGAGACCCAGTACTTC. Translated, it gives CASSLDWGEETQYF.

This chain uses TRBV2 with TRBJ2-5; the match to TRBD1 covers 7 bases. The junction had 13 bases not matched to a gene; V was cut back by 8 bases and J by 4 bases. The CDR3 consists of 15 residues. Per the germline V gene, CDR1 is SNHLY and CDR2 is FYNNEI. The CDR3 coding sequence is TGTGCCAGCCCCCGTGAGGGGGCCGAGGGAGAGACCCAGTACTTC. Translating gives CASPREGAEGETQYF.

This chain connects TRBV2 to TRBJ1-3; possible D gene TRBD1, 5 bases. The length of the CDR3 is 14 residues. Germline V gene data show CDR1 as SNHLY and CDR2 as FYNNEI. Trimming stripped 11 bases from V and 2 bases from J, with 16 bases between. The CDR3 DNA follows: TGTGCCGGGGGTAGACAGATTACTGGAAACACCATATATTTT. Amino acid sequence: CAGGRQITGNTIYF. The entire variable domain, with the rest obtained from reference TRBV2 and TRBJ1-3, is as follows: EPEVTQTPSHQVTQMGQEVILRCVPISNHLYFYWYRQILGQKVEFLVSFYNNEISEKSEIFDDQFSVERPDGSNFTLKIRSTKLEDSAMYFCAGGRQITGNTIYFGEGSWLTVV.

This chain joins TRBV5-1 and TRBJ1-1, with 8 bases fitting TRBD1. The CDR3 loop spans 15 amino acids. V dropped 4 bases and J dropped 4; count of bases not matched to a gene: 9. Per the germline V gene, CDR1 is SGHRS and CDR2 is YFSETQ. The CDR3 spells CASSRDRGGSTEAFF. DNA of the CDR3: TGCGCCAGCAGCCGCGACAGGGGAGGGAGCACTGAAGCTTTCTTT.

The sample holds one count of this clone. The rearrangement joins TRBV7-3 to TRBJ2-1; 9 bases are shared with TRBD2. With 4 bases clipped from V and 6 bases from J, the junction kept 7 bases outside the gene matches. Germline-derived CDR1 and CDR2 are SGHTA and FQGTGA. The CDR3 extends over 15 amino acids. CDR3 in DNA: TGTGCCAGCAGCTCAAGACTAGCGGCCCCCAATGAGCAGTTCTTC. Protein sequence: CASSSRLAAPNEQFF.

The rearrangement joins TRBV6-5 to TRBJ1-1; 8 bases match TRBD1. V lost 5 bases to trimming and J lost 1 base; unmatched junction nucleotides: 6. This CDR3 is built from 15 residues. CDR1 and CDR2 from the germline V gene are MNHEY and SVGAGI. The CDR3 sequence is CASSRTGYQNTEAFF. The CDR3, as DNA: TGTGCCAGCAGTCGGACAGGGTATCAGAACACTGAAGCTTTCTTT.

This clone was found once. The chain is built from TRBV20-1 and TRBJ2-2, with D possibly being TRBD2 (5 bases). Germline V lookup: CDR1 DFQATT, CDR2 SNEGSKA (reference sequence). Between the trimmed V and J ends, which lost 3 bases and 6 bases, there was a span of 17 bases. CDR3 size: 15 residues. CDR3 protein: CSASKGAGAPGELFF. For the CDR3, the DNA is TGCAGTGCTAGTAAGGGAGCCGGTGCGCCCGGGGAGCTGTTTTTT.

J is TRBJ2-1 and V is TRBV7-6, with 7 bases matching TRBD2. V trimming: 5 bases; J trimming: 0 bases; junction bases outside the gene matches: 19. Looked up from germline, CDR1 is SGHVS and CDR2 is FNYEAQ. This CDR3 has 20 residues. DNA for the CDR3: TGTGCCAGCAGCCCCCTCGAAGCGGGACCATCCCATGGCTCCTACAATGAGCAGTTCTTC. Translated: CASSPLEAGPSHGSYNEQFF.

This chain uses TRBV27 with TRBJ2-3; D may be TRBD1 or TRBD2 (5 bases each). Germline CDR1 MNHEY, CDR2 SMNVEV (reference sequence). The CDR3 has 14 residues. V was cut by 6 bases and J by 5 bases, with 15 bases left in between. The CDR3 sequence is CASSLRGAEDTQYF. The CDR3 nucleotides are TGTGCCAGCAGCCTCCGAGGGGCCGAAGATACGCAGTATTTT.

Written as DNA, the CDR3 is TGCAGCGTTGATAGCGGGGCGGAGGCTTTCTTT. It encodes CSVDSGAEAFF. This chain links TRBV29-1 with TRBJ1-1; weak D call: TRBD1 (5 bases). CDR1 is SQVTM and CDR2 is ANQGSEA in the germline V gene. The CDR3 is 11 amino acids. Trimming pared 3 bases from V and 11 bases from J, leaving 13 bases between.